Below, 3 T cell receptor beta chains from the same sample are listed, as sequenced in a study of patients and donors after allogeneic stem cell transplantation. TCRdb passed the RT-PCR reads through MiXCR, listing each CDR3 protein once. The profile covers 40,000 to 45,000 distinct CDR3 sequences, with about 31% appearing a single time and about three quarters taken by the ten largest. Sequenced: blood, either unsorted or a sorted T cell fraction (not recorded which). The receptors originated from a human donor who was either an allogeneic HSCT recipient or a stem cell or donor lymphocyte infusion donor (not recorded which). It is not recorded whose cells these are; they may come from a transplant donor.

The chain couples TRBV5-1 to TRBJ1-4; 9 bases align to TRBD1. Germline CDR1 SGHRS, CDR2 YFSETQ. After removal of 2 bases from V and 5 bases from J, the junction contained 10 bases not matched to a gene. The CDR3 is made up of 17 amino acids. The CDR3 DNA is TGCGCCAGCAGCTTTCCCACAAAACAGGGGGCGAATGAAAAACTGTTTTTT. Its translation: CASSFPTKQGANEKLFF.

This clonotype was seen a handful of times. The chain combines TRBV6-5 with TRBJ1-6, with D perhaps TRBD1 (6 bases). The CDR3 has 17 residues. Germline assignment: CDR1 MNHEY and CDR2 SVGAGI. The ends were cut back, 2 bases at V and 0 bases at J, with 11 bases in the middle. Written as DNA, the CDR3 is TGTGCCAGCAGTTACCGTACAGGGAGCTCCTATAATTCACCCCTCCACTTT. It is translated as CASSYRTGSSYNSPLHF.

The genes are TRBV4-3 and TRBJ2-1; TRBD1 agrees at 7 bases. The junction had 12 bases not matched to a gene; V was cut back by 2 bases and J by 8 bases. The germline CDR1 and CDR2 sequences are LGHNA and YSLEER. The CDR3 runs to 16 residues. CDR3 region: CASSQPGTAVFHEQFF. As DNA, the CDR3 is TGCGCCAGCAGCCAACCCGGGACAGCTGTTTTCCATGAGCAGTTCTTC.